This T cell receptor beta chain stems from a study of breast tumors, draining lymph nodes, adjacent tissues (dated by TCRdb to the mid-2010s). At the level of the whole study: In breast cancer patients, the study compared the TCR beta repertoires of tumor, adjacent nontumor tissue and axillary lymph nodes. The study aimed to assess the relationships and possible T-cell exchange between tumor, surrounding tissue and draining lymph node repertoires in human breast cancer. General conclusions and limits of the study: The conclusion that tumor T cells originate in lymph nodes was framed as consistent with a hypothesis rather than directly demonstrated. The data were judged consistent with most tumor T cells deriving from the lymph node and then expanding within tumor tissue. Tumor and nontumor tissue repertoires were found to be significantly more similar in luminal-like than in basal-like breast cancer. Tumor T-cell repertoires showed less diversity than lymph node repertoires and more diversity than nontumor tissue repertoires, and tumor T-cell repertoires showed preferential V and J gene usage.

This clonotype showed up many times. Its antigen is not yet known. Base qualities are not recorded, but no much larger clone differs from it by a single base. The sequencer was an Illumina HiSeq 2000. TCR beta chain libraries were generated by multiplex PCR amplification. The amplified TCR beta chain products were analyzed by high-throughput sequencing. The raw public data were reprocessed by TCRdb itself: fastp quality trimming at Q25, MiXCR clonotype calling, in-frame beta chains only. Rows matching on CDR3 protein sequence are summarized as one entry with the most common DNA and genes. The sample records 45,000 or so distinct CDR3 sequences, approximately 22% of which are singletons. The ten top clones hold approximately 8.1% of the sample. From cysteine to phenylalanine, the CDR3 is 13 amino acids long. Just the 39-base CDR3 DNA is kept, in frame starting at base 1. V sheds 6 bases and J sheds 7 bases, leaving 13 bases between their ends. For CDR1 and CDR2, the germline V gene lists WSHSY and SAAADI.

The sequenced material came from breast tumor tissue. The rearrangement joined TRBV10-2 to TRBJ1-5, with the D gene call left open. The origin of this receptor is a female donor with breast cancer. Some clones in this sample may be carry-over from other donors' samples. The DNA sequence is TGCGCCAGCAGATCCTCCAACAAACAGCCCCAGCATTTT. Its amino acids are CASRSSNKQPQHF.